The rows below give T cell receptor beta chains drawn from one sample of a study of CD8+ T cells in alopecia areata. Some clones are missing from TCRdb's copy, which holds only in-frame ones; the method was immunoSEQ multiplex PCR. This table holds roughly 150,000 clones, about three fifths found once. The specimen was CD4+ T cells sorted from blood. All receptors derive from a human donor in good health. Each CDR3 is given without its conserved first and last residue.

cdr3_aa	j_call	v_call
ASSLGLAGVKETQY	TRBJ2-5	TRBV7-7
SVVGGDGYT	TRBJ1-2	TRBV29-1
ASSLGTEYTEAF	TRBJ1-1	TRBV7-2
ASSQGGQERSEAF	TRBJ1-1	TRBV4-2
ASSFEGAHEQY	TRBJ2-7	TRBV28
AIQGPSYEQY	TRBJ2-7	TRBV2
ASSQERGTEAF	TRBJ1-1	TRBV11-2
ASSNDRWGEFKPQH	TRBJ1-5	TRBV6-6
ASSPGRGNQPQH	TRBJ1-5	TRBV5-1
SVRDRNYGYT	TRBJ1-2	TRBV29-1
ASSNELYNEQF	TRBJ2-1	TRBV19
ASKSGLETQY	TRBJ2-5	TRBV6-6
AWTSSGASLYGYT	TRBJ1-2	TRBV30
SVERGNYGYT	TRBJ1-2	TRBV29-1
SVEVPGTGEETQY	TRBJ2-5	TRBV29-1
SVDRANTQY	TRBJ2-3	TRBV29-1
ASSRWVRENTGELF	TRBJ2-2	TRBV28
ASSLTGTGIGAF	TRBJ1-1	TRBV7-3
ASSQGRSYEQF	TRBJ2-1	TRBV4-1
AGGWHGISNYGYT	TRBJ1-2	TRBV7-9
ASSHRTGMSDTQY	TRBJ2-3	TRBV14
ASSFGLAGNNEQF	TRBJ2-1	TRBV5-4
SVEAYAGEQF	TRBJ2-1	TRBV29-1
AIRNADTQY	TRBJ2-3	TRBV10-3
SVGFGGSSYNEQF	TRBJ2-1	TRBV29-1
ASSVLPYNEQF	TRBJ2-1	TRBV6-5
AIGAGNTDTQY	TRBJ2-3	TRBV10-3
ATSRDLFIATPYNEQF	TRBJ2-1	TRBV15
ASSAQGISNNEKLF	TRBJ1-4	TRBV7-9
ASSPAAHWEQY	TRBJ2-7	TRBV5-1
ASSEVGNTEAF	TRBJ1-1	TRBV25-1
ASSSISGRGPYEQY	TRBJ2-7	TRBV7-9
SVELGTAPGEQY	TRBJ2-7	TRBV29-1
ASSPDRGSTARF	TRBJ2-1	TRBV18
ASSEGGTYGYT	TRBJ1-2	TRBV25-1
SVAGPLSTEAF	TRBJ1-1	TRBV29-1
SVVSQENSYEQY	TRBJ2-7	TRBV29-1
AWSVNFNTGELF	TRBJ2-2	TRBV30
ASSLVRESDEQY	TRBJ2-7	TRBV23-1
SAQGATEAF	TRBJ1-1	TRBV29-1
SVVRLEGGTQY	TRBJ2-3	TRBV29-1
ASSPPGRVQETQY	TRBJ2-5	TRBV18
SFSGQQETQY	TRBJ2-5	TRBV29-1
ASSYYSGMNTEAF	TRBJ1-1	TRBV4-1
ASSHPGQGPYEQY	TRBJ2-7	TRBV4-1
ASSRNRGPPETQY	TRBJ2-5	TRBV7-3
ASIQQGNYGYT	TRBJ1-2	TRBV9
ASSLDRANYEQY	TRBJ2-7	TRBV5-4
AASGTGNTGELF	TRBJ2-2	TRBV10-3
ASSLGAGTTEAF	TRBJ1-1	TRBV5-1
SVVITEAF	TRBJ1-1	TRBV29-1
ASSQGEDGSGELF	TRBJ2-2	TRBV4-2
ASSSNQGNQPQH	TRBJ1-5	TRBV6-6
SVARTGGYEQY	TRBJ2-7	TRBV29-1